In its sample, the clone carrying this T cell receptor beta chain was seen a few times. V was clipped by 7 bases and J by 0 bases, with 11 bases between them. The CDR3 extends over 14 amino acids. Per the germline V gene, CDR1 is MNHEY and CDR2 is SVGEGT. This entry comes from a study of blood T cells in healthy people across ages. With a J-beta primer mix and a sample-barcoded 5' primer, a second PCR ran about 7 to 12 cycles. One entry per CDR3 protein results from TCRdb running MiXCR on the 5' RACE reads. The sample has roughly 1.5 million distinct CDR3 sequences, less than 45% seen once. Sequencing was done on a sample of blood. The chain joins TRBV6-2 or TRBV6-3 to TRBJ2-3; D is possibly TRBD2 (5 bases). This TCR came from a young woman in good health. The CDR3 protein is CASTDWISTDTQYF. The CDR3 DNA follows: TGTGCCAGCACGGACTGGATTAGCACAGATACGCAGTATTTT.